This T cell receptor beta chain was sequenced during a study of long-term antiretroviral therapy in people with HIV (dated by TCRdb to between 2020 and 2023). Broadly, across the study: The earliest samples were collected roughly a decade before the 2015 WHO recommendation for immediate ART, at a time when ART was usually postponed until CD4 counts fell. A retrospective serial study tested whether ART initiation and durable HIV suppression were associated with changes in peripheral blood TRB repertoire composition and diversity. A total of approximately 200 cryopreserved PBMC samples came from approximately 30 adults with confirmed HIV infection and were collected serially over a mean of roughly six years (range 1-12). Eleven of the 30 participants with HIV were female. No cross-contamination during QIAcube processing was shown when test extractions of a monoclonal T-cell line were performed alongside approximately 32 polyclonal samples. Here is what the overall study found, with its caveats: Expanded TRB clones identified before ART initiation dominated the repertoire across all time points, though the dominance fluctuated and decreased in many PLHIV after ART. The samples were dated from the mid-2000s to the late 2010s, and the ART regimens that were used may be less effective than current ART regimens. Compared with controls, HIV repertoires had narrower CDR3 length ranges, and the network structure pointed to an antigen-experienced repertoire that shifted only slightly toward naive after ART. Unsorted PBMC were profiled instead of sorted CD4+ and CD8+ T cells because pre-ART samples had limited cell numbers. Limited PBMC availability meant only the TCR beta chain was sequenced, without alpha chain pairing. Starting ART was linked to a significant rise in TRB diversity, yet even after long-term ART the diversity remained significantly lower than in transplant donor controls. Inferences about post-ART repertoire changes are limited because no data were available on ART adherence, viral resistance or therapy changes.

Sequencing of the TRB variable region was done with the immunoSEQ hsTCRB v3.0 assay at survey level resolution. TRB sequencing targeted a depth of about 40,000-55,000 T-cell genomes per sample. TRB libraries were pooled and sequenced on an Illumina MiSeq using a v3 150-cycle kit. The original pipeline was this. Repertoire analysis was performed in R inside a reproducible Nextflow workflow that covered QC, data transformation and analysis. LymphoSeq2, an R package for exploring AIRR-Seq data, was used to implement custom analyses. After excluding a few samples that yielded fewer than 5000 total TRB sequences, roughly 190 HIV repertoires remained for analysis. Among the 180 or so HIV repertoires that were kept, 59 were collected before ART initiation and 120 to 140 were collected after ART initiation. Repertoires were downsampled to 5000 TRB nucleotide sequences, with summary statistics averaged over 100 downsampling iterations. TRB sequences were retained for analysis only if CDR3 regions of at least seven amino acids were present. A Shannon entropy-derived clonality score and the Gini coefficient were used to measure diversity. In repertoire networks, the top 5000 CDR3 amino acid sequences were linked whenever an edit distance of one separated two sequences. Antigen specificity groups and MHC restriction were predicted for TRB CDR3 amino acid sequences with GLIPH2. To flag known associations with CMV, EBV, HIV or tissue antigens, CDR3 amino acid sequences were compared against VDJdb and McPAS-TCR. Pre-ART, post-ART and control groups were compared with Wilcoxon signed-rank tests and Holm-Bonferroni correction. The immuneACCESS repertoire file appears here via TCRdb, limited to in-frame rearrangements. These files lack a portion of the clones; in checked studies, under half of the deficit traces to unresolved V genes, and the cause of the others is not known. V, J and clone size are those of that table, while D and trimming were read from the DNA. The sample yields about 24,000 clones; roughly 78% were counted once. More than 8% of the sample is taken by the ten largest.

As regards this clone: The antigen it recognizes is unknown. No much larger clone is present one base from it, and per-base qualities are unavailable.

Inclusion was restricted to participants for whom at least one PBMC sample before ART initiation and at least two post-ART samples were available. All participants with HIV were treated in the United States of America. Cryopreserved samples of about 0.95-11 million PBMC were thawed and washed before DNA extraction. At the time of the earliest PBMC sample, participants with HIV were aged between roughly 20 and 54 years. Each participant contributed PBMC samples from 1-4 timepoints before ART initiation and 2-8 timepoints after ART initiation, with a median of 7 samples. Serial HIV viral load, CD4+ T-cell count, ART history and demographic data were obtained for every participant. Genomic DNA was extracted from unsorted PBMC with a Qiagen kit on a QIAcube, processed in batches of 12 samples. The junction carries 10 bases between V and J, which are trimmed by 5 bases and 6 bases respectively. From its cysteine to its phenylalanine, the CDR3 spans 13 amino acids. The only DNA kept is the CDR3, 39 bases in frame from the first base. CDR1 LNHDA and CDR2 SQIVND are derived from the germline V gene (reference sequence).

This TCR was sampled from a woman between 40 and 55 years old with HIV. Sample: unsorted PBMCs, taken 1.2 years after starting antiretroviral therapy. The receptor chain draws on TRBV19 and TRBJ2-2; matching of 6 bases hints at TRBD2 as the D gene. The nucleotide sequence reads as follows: TGTGCCAGTAGTTTTTCGGGGGCCGGGGAGCTGTTTTTT. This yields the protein CASSFSGAGELFF. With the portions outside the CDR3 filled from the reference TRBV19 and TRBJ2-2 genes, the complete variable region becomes DGGITQSPKYLFRKEGQNVTLSCEQNLNHDAMYWYRQDPGQGLRLIYYSQIVNDFQKGDIAEGYSVSREKKESFPLTVTSAQKNPTAFYLCASSFSGAGELFFGEGSRLTVL.